This T cell receptor (beta chain) was documented in a study of blood T cell repertoires in COVID-19. Study details: Acute and convalescent COVID-19 specimens originated in the United States, Italy and Spain.

Some clones are missing from TCRdb's copy, which holds only in-frame ones; the method was immunoSEQ multiplex PCR. The table has about 240,000 clones, more than 80% seen once. CDR1 and CDR2 (germline): LNHDA, SQIVND (reference sequence). The V end was cut by 1 base, the J end by 3 bases, with 12 bases between. This CDR3 spans 15 amino acids. The chain carries TRBV19 and TRBJ1-1; TRBD1 might be the D (5 bases). The sequenced sample was peripheral blood. The TCR was taken from a woman over 75 with COVID-19, enrolled during active disease. The CDR3 sequence is CASSIVRVGDTEAFF. Written as DNA, the CDR3 is TGTGCCAGTAGTATAGTCAGGGTAGGGGACACTGAAGCTTTCTTT. Full variable domain (missing parts from reference TRBV19 and TRBJ1-1): DGGITQSPKYLFRKEGQNVTLSCEQNLNHDAMYWYRQDPGQGLRLIYYSQIVNDFQKGDIAEGYSVSREKKESFPLTVTSAQKNPTAFYLCASSIVRVGDTEAFFGQGTRLTVV.